This T cell receptor beta chain was sequenced for a study of regulatory T cells in long-lasting Graves disease. HTBI primers from iRepertoire and Arm-PCR of CDR3 regions yielded the TCR beta libraries. TCRdb reprocessed the multiplex PCR reads via MiXCR and lists one record per CDR3 protein. The table records hundreds of thousands of distinct CDR3 sequences, approximately 15% of them present only once. V was cut by 3 bases and J by 6 bases, with 14 bases left in between. Germline CDR1 is KGHSH and CDR2 is LQKENI. The CDR3 runs 14 residues. Time point here: newly diagnosed GD, antithyroid drugs for less than 3 months. PBMC RNA served as the TCR library source. These records were also assigned to another study, of T cells in Graves' hyperthyroidism and ophthalmopathy. From that second work: When the TCR CDR3 underwent first-round RT-PCR, the HTBI primer set was used.

This receptor was taken from a young woman with Graves disease. The source material was peripheral blood mononuclear cells (PBMCs), sampled at new diagnosis, from a patient treated with antithyroid drugs. The V gene is TRBV18, the J gene TRBJ1-1; D possibly corresponds to TRBD1 (6 bases). The CDR3 here is CASSPHAGAAEAFF. Here the CDR3 DNA reads TGTGCCAGCTCACCCCATGCAGGGGCCGCTGAAGCTTTCTTT.